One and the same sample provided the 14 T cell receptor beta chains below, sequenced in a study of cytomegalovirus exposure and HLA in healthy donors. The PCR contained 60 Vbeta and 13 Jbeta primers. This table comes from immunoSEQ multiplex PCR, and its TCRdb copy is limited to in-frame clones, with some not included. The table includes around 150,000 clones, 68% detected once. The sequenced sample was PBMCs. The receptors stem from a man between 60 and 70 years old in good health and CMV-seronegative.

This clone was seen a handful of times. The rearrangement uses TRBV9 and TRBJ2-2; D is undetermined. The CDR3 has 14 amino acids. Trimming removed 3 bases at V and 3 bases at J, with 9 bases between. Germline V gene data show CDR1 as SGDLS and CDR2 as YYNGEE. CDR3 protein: CASSGDGDTGELFF. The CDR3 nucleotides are TGTGCCAGCAGCGGAGACGGAGACACCGGGGAGCTGTTTTTT.

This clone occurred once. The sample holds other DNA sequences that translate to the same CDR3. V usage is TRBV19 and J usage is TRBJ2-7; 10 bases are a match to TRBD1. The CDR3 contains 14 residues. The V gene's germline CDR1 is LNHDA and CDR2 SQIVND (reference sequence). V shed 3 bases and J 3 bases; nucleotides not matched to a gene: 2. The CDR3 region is CASSIRDRGYEQYF. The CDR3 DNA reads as TGTGCCAGTAGTATCCGGGACAGGGGCTACGAGCAGTACTTC.

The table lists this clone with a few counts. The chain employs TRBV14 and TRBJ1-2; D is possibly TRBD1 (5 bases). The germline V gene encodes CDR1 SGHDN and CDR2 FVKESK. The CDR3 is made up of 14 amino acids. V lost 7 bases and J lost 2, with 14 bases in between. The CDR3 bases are TGTGCCAGCACTCGTGGGGCGGAGAACTATGGCTACACCTTC. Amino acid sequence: CASTRGAENYGYTF.

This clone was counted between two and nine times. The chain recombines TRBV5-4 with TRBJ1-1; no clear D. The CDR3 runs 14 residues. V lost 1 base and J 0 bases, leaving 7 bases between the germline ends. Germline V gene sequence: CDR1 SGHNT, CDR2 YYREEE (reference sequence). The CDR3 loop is CASSLQAMNTEAFF. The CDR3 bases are TGTGCCAGCAGCTTGCAGGCGATGAACACTGAAGCTTTCTTT. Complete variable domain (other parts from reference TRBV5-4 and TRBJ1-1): ETGVTQSPTHLIKTRGQQVTLRCSSQSGHNTVSWYQQALGQGPQFIFQYYREEENGRGNFPPRFSGLQFPNYSSELNVNALELDDSALYLCASSLQAMNTEAFFGQGTRLTVV.

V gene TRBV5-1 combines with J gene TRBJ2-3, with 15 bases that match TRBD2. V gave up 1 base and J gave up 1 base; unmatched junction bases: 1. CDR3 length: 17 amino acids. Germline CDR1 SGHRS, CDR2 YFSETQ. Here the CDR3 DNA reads TGCGCCAGCAGCTTGCGGACTAGCGGGAGGGGCACAGATACGCAGTATTTT. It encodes CASSLRTSGRGTDTQYF.

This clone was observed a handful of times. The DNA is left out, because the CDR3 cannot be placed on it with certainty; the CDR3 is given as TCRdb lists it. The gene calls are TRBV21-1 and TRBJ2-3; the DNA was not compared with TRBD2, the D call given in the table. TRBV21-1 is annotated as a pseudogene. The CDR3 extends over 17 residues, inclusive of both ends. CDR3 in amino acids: CASSKWGSGSGTDTQYF.

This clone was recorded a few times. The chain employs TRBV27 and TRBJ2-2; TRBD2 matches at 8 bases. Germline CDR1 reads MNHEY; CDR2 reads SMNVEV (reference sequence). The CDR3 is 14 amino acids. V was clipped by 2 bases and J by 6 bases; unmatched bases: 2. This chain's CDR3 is CASSLGGLAGELFF. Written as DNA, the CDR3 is TGTGCCAGCAGTTTAGGGGGACTAGCCGGGGAGCTGTTTTTT.

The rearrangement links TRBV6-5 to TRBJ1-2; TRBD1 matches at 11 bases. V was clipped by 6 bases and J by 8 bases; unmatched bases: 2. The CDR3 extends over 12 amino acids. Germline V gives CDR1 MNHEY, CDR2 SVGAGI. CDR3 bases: TGTGCCAGCAGGTGGACAGGGGGCGGCTACACCTTC. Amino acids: CASRWTGGGYTF.

The CDR3 loop reads CASRKQGDDTEAFF. CDR3 DNA: TGTGCCAGCAGAAAACAGGGGGATGACACTGAAGCTTTCTTT. The chain recombines TRBV6-6 with TRBJ1-1, with 8 positions matching TRBD1. CDR3 length: 14 amino acids. Germline CDR1 is MNHNY and CDR2 is SVGAGI (reference sequence). With V trimmed by 6 bases and J by 3 bases, 6 bases remained unmatched.

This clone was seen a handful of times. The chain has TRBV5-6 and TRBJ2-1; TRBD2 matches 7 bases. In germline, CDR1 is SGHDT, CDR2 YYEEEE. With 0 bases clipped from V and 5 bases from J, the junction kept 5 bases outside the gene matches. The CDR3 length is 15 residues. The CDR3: CASSLGASGNNEQFF. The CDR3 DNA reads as TGTGCCAGCAGCTTGGGAGCCAGCGGGAACAATGAGCAGTTCTTC.

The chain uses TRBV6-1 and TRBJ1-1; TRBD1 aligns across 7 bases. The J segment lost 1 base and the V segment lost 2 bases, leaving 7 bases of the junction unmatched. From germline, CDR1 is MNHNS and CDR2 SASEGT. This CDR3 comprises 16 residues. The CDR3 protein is CASSEKGAAKNTEAFF. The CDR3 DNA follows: TGTGCCAGCAGTGAAAAGGGGGCAGCCAAGAACACTGAAGCTTTCTTT.

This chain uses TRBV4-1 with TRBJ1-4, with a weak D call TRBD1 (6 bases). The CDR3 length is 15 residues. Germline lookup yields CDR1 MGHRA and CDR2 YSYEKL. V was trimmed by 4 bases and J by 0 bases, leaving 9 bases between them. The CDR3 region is CASSRPGATNEKLFF. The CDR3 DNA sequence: TGCGCCAGCAGCCGTCCAGGGGCAACTAATGAAAAACTGTTTTTT.

The chain's CDR3 is CASSSGTSAREQYF. CDR3 bases: TGTGCCAGCAGTTCCGGGACTAGCGCACGAGAGCAGTACTTC. J is TRBJ2-7 and V is TRBV6-6, with 10 bases fitting TRBD2. The CDR3 has 14 residues. Germline V gene lookup returns CDR1 MNHNY and CDR2 SVGAGI (reference sequence). The V and J ends lost 4 bases and 7 bases, in that order; junction bases with no gene match: 7.

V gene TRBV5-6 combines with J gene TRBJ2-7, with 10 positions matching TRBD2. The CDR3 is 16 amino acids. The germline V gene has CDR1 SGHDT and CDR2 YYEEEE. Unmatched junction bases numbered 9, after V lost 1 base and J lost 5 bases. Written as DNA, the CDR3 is TGTGCCAGCAGCTTGTGGATAGCGGGAGGTCGGGACGAGCAGTACTTC. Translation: CASSLWIAGGRDEQYF.